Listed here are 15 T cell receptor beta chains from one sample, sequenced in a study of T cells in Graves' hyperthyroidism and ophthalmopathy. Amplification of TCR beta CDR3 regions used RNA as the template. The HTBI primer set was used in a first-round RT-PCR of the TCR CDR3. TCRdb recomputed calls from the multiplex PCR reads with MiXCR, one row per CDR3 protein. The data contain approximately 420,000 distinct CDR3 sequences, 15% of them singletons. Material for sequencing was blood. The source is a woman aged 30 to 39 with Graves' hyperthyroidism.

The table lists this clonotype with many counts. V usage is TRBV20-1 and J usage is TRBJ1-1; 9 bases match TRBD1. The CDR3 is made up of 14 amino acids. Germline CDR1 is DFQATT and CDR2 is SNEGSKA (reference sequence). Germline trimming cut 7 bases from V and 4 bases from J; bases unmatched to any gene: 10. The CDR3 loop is CSGTGAVVSTEAFF. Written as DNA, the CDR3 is TGCAGTGGGACAGGGGCTGTTGTAAGCACTGAAGCTTTCTTT.

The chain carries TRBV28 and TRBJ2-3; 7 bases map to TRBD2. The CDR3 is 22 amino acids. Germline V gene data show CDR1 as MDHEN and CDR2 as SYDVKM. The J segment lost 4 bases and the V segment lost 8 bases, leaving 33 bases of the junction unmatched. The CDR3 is CASSKSRGAGSPSGFVPDTQYF. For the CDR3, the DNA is TGTGCCAGCTCTAAGAGTCGTGGAGCCGGGAGCCCTAGCGGTTTTGTACCAGATACGCAGTATTTT.

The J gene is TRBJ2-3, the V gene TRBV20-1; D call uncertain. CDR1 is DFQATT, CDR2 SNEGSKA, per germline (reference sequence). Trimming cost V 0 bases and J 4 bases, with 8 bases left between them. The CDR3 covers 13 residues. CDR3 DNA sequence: TGCAGTGCTAGAGAGTTGATCGCAGATACGCAGTATTTT. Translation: CSARELIADTQYF.

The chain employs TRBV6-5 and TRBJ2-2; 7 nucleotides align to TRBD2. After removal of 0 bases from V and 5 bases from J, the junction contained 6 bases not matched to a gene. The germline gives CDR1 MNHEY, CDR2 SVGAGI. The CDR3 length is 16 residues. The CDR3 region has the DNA TGTGCCAGCAGTTACTCCCCTAGCGGAGTAACCGGGGAGCTGTTTTTT. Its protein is CASSYSPSGVTGELFF.

The CDR3 region has the DNA TGCAGCGCCCCGGGGACGGCCCCTAACTATGGCTACACCTTC. Translation: CSAPGTAPNYGYTF. The gene calls are TRBV29-1 and TRBJ1-2, with a tentative D call TRBD1 (5 bases). CDR1 is SQVTM and CDR2 is ANQGSEA in the germline V gene. Between the trimmed V and J ends, which lost 7 bases and 0 bases, there was a span of 15 bases. The CDR3 covers 14 residues. The full variable domain, in which reference TRBV29-1 and TRBJ1-2 provide the parts outside the CDR3, is SAVISQKPSRDICQRGTSLTIQCQVDSQVTMMFWYRQQPGQSLTLIATANQGSEATYESGFVIDKFPISRPNLTFSTLTVSNMSPEDSSIYLCSAPGTAPNYGYTFGSGTRLTVV.

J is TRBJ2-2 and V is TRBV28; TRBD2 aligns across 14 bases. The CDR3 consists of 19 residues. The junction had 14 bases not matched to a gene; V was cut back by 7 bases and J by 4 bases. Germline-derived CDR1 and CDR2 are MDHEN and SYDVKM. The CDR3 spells CASTPGLAGVVGSTGELFF. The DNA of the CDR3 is TGTGCCAGCACCCCGGGACTAGCGGGAGTCGTTGGGTCCACCGGGGAGCTGTTTTTT.

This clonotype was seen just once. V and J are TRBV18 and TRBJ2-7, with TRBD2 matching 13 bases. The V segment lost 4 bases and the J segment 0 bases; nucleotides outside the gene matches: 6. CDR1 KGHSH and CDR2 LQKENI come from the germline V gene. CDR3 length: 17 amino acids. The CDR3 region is CASSQGLAGRFSYEQYF. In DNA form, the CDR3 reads TGTGCCAGCTCACAGGGACTAGCGGGACGTTTCTCCTACGAGCAGTACTTC.

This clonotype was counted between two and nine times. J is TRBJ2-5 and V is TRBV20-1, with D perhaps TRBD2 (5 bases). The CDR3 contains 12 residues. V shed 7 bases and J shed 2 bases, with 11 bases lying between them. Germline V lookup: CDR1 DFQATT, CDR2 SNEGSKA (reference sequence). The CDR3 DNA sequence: TGCAGTGGGCGAGGGTTACAAGAGACCCAGTACTTC. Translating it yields CSGRGLQETQYF.

The CDR3 is CATSDAAGPYNEQFF. The CDR3 DNA reads as TGTGCCACCAGTGACGCAGCGGGGCCCTACAATGAGCAGTTCTTC. The chain is built from TRBV24-1 and TRBJ2-1; 7 positions match TRBD2. The CDR3 runs to 15 residues. Germline-derived CDR1 and CDR2 are KGHDR and SFDVKD. V lost 4 bases and J lost 2; bases outside the gene matches: 4.

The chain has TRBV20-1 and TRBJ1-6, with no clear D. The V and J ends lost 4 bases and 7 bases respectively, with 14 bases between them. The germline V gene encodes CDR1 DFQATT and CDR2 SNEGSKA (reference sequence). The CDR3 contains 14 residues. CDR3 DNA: TGCAGTGCTAAAGTTGGAGGTCCGAATTCACCCCTCCACTTT. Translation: CSAKVGGPNSPLHF.

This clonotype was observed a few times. The CDR3, as DNA: TGTGCCAGCAGTTTGGTCCTAAGGGTAGCCGGGGAGCTGTTTTTT. Its protein product is CASSLVLRVAGELFF. The chain carries TRBV12-3 or TRBV12-4 and TRBJ2-2; D gene ambiguous. V dropped 3 bases and J dropped 6 bases, with 14 bases sitting between them. CDR3 length equals 15 residues.

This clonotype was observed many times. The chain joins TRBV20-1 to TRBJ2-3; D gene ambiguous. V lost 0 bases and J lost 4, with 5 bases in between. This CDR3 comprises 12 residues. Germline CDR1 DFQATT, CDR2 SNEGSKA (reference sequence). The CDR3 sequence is CSARDEADTQYF. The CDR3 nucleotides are TGCAGTGCTAGAGATGAAGCAGATACGCAGTATTTT.

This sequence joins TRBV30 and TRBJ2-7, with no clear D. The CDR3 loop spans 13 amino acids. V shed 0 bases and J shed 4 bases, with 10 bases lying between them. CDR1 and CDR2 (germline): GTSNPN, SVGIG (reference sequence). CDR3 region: CAWSVPPLYEQYF. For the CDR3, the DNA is TGTGCCTGGAGTGTTCCCCCCCTTTACGAGCAGTACTTC.

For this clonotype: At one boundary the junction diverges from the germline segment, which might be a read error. The CDR3 region is CDSSQRGGANVLTF. CDR3 sequence (DNA): TGTGACAGCAGCCAACGTGGTGGGGCCAACGTCCTGACTTTC. The V and J genes are TRBV14 and TRBJ2-6, with D hard to call. CDR3 length: 14 amino acids. The V gene's germline CDR1 is SGHDN and CDR2 FVKESK.

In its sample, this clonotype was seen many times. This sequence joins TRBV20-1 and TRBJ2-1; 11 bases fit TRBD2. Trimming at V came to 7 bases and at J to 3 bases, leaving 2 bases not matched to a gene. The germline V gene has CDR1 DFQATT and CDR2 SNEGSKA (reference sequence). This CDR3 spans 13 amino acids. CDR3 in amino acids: CSEGTSGYNEQFF. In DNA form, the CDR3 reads TGCAGTGAAGGGACTAGCGGCTACAATGAGCAGTTCTTC.